This record covers a single TCR beta chain. This sample stems from a study of cytomegalovirus exposure and HLA in healthy donors. The primer mix had 60 Vbeta and 13 Jbeta primers. This table comes from immunoSEQ multiplex PCR, and its TCRdb copy is limited to in-frame clones, with some not included. The repertoire has about 57,000 clones, over 60% of them found once; the top ten carry roughly 7%. V was cut by 1 base and J by 11 bases, with 11 bases left in between. Germline CDR1 and CDR2: LGHNA and YSLEER. The CDR3 consists of 12 residues. Sequenced material: PBMCs. J is TRBJ2-5 and V is TRBV4-3; possibly TRBD2 for D (6 bases). This TCR derives from a young man in good health and CMV-seropositive. CDR3 nucleotide sequence: TGCGCCAGCAGCCAAGCGACGGGGGAGCAGTACTTC. Translating gives CASSQATGEQYF.